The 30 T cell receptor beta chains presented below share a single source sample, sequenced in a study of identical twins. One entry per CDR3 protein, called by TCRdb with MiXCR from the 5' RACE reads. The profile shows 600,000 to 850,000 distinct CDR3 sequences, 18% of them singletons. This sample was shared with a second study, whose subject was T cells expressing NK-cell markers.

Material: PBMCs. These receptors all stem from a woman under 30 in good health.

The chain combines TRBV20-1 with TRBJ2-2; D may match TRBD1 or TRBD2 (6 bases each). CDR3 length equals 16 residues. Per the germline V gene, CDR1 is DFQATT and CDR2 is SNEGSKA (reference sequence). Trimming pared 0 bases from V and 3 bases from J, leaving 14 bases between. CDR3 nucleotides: TGCAGTGCTAGAGATAACCGGGGGCCGGACACCGGGGAGCTGTTTTTT. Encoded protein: CSARDNRGPDTGELFF.

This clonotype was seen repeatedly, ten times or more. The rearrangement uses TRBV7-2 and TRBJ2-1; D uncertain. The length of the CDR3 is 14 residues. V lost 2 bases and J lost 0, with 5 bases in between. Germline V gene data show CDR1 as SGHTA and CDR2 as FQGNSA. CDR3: CASSLSPSYNEQFF. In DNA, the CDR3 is TGTGCCAGCAGCTTATCGCCCTCCTACAATGAGCAGTTCTTC.

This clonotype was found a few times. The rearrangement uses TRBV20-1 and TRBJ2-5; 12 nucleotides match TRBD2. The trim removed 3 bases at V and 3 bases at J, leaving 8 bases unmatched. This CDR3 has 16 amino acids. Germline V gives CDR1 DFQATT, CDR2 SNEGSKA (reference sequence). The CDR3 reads CSARSSGGGIKETQYF. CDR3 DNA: TGCAGTGCTAGGTCTAGCGGGGGGGGTATCAAAGAGACCCAGTACTTC.

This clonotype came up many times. Here the CDR3 DNA reads TGTGCCAGCAGCTTGAATGAGCAGTTCTTC. Its translation: CASSLNEQFF. The chain combines TRBV12-3 or TRBV12-4 with TRBJ2-1; D not certain. The CDR3 length is 10 residues. V dropped 6 bases and J dropped 7 bases, with 4 bases sitting between them.

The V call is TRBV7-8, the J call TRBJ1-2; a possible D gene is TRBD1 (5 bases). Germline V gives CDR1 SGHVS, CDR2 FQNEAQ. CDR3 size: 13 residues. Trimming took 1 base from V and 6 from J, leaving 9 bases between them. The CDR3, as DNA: TGTGCCAGCAGCTTAGTAGGGACGGATGGCTACACCTTC. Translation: CASSLVGTDGYTF.

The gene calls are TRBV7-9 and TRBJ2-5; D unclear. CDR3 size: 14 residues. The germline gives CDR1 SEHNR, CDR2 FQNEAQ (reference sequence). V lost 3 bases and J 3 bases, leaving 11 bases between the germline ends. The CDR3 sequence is CASSFPRLKETQYF. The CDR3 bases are TGTGCCAGCAGCTTCCCCCGGCTTAAAGAGACCCAGTACTTC.

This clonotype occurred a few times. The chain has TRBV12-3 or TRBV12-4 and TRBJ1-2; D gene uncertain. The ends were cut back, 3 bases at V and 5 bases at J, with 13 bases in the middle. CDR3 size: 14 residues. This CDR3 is CASSLVTSGYGYTF. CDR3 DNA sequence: TGTGCCAGCAGTTTGGTAACGTCGGGTTATGGCTACACCTTC.

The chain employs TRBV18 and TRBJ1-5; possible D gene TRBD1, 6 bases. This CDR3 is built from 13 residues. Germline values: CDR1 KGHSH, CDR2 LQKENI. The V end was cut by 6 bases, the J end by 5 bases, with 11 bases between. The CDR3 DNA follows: TGTGCCAGCTCCGGACAGTCTGATCAGCCCCAGCATTTT. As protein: CASSGQSDQPQHF.

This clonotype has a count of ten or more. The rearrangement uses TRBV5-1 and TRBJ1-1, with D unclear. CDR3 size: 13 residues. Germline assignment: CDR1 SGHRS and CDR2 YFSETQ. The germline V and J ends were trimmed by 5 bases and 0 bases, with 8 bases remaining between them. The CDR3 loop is CASSSLVNTEAFF. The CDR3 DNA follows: TGCGCCAGCAGTTCCTTGGTGAACACTGAAGCTTTCTTT.

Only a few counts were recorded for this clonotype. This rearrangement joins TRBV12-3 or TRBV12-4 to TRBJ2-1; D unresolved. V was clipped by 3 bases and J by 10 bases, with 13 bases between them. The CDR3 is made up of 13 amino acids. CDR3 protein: CASSFQGLKEQFF. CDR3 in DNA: TGTGCCAGCAGTTTTCAAGGGTTAAAGGAGCAGTTCTTC.

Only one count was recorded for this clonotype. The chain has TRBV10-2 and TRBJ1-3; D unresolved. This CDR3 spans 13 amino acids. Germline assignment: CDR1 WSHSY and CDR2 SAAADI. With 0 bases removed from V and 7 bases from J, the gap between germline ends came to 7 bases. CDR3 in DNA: TGCGCCAGCAGTGAGTCAGTGAGGAACACCATATATTTT. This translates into CASSESVRNTIYF.

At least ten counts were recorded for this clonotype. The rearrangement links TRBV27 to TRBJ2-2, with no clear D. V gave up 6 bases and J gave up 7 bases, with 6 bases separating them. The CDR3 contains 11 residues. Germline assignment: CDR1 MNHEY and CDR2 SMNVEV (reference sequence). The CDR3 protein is CASSPRGELFF. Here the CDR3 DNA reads TGTGCCAGCAGCCCGCGCGGGGAGCTGTTTTTT.

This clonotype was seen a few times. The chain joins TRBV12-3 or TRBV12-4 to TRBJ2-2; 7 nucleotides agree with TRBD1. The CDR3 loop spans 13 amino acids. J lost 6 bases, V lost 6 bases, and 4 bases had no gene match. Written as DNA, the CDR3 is TGTGCCAGCAGAGGGGGCGCGGCCGGGGAGCTGTTTTTT. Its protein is CASRGGAAGELFF.

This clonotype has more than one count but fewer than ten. The CDR3 DNA reads TGCAGCGTTGACGCGAGGAGGGCCATGAACACTGAAGCTTTCTTT. This translates into CSVDARRAMNTEAFF. This sequence joins TRBV29-1 and TRBJ1-1; D call uncertain. V lost 3 bases and J lost 0, with 14 bases in between. Germline loops: CDR1 SQVTM, CDR2 ANQGSEA. This CDR3 spans 15 amino acids.

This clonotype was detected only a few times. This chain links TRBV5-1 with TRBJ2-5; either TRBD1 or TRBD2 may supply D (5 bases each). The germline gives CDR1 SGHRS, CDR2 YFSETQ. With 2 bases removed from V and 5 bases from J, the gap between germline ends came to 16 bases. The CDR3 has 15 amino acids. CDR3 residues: CASSFGDLKRETQYF. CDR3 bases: TGCGCCAGCAGCTTTGGGGACCTTAAACGGGAGACCCAGTACTTC.

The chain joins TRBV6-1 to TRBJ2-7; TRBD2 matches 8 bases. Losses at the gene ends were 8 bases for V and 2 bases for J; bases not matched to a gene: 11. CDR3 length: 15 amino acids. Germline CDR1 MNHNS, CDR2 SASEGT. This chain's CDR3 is CASHGGGMTAYEQYF. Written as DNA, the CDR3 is TGTGCCAGCCACGGGGGGGGTATGACTGCCTACGAGCAGTACTTC.

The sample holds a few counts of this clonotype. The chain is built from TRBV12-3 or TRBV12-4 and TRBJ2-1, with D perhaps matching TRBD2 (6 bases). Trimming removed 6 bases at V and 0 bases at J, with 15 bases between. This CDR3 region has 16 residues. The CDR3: CASRGGLGSSYNEQFF. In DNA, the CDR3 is TGTGCCAGCAGGGGGGGACTGGGGAGCTCCTACAATGAGCAGTTCTTC.

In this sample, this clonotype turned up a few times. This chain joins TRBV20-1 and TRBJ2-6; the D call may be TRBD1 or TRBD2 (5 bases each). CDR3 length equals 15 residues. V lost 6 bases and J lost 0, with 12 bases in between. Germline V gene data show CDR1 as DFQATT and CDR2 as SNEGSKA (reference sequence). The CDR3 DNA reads TGCAGTGCGGGGACCGGTTTCTCTGGGGCCAACGTCCTGACTTTC. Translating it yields CSAGTGFSGANVLTF.

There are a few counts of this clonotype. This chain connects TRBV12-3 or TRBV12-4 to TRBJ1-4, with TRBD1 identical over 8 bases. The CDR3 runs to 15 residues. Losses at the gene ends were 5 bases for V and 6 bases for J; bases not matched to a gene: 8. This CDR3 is CASSPLDREYEKLFF. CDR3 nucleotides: TGTGCCAGCAGTCCCCTGGACAGGGAATATGAAAAACTGTTTTTT.

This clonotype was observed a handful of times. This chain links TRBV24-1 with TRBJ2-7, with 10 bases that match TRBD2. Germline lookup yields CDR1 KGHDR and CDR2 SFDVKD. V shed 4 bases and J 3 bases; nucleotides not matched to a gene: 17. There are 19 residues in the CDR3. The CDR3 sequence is CATSEYHPGGLAGVYEQYF. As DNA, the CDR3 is TGTGCCACCAGTGAATATCATCCAGGAGGGCTAGCGGGGGTCTACGAGCAGTACTTC.

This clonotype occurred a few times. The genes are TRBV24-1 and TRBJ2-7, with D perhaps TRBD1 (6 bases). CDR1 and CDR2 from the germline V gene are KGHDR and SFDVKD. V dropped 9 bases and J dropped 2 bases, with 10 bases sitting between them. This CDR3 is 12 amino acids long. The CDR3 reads CATPGQAYEQYF. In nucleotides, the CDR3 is TGTGCCACCCCGGGACAAGCCTACGAGCAGTACTTC.

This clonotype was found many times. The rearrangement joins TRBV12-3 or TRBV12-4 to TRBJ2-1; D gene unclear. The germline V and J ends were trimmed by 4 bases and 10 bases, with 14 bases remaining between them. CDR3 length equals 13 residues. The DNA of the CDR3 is TGTGCCAGCAGTTGGCCTGGACGACTGGAGCAGTTCTTC. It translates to CASSWPGRLEQFF.

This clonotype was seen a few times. The CDR3 loop reads CASSLAIGGEYEQYF. The DNA for the CDR3 is TGTGCCAGCAGCTTGGCCATTGGCGGGGAATACGAGCAGTACTTC. The chain is built from TRBV5-5 and TRBJ2-7; tentative D call: TRBD2 (6 bases). Germline-derived CDR1 and CDR2 are SGHKS and YYEKEE (reference sequence). The CDR3 runs 15 residues. Deletions cut 0 bases from V and 4 bases from J, with 14 bases between.

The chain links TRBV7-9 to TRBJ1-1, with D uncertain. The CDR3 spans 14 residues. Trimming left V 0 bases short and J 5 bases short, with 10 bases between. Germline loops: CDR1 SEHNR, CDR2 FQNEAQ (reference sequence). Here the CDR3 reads CASSLAGSWTEAFF. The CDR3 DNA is TGTGCCAGCAGCTTAGCCGGGAGTTGGACTGAAGCTTTCTTT.

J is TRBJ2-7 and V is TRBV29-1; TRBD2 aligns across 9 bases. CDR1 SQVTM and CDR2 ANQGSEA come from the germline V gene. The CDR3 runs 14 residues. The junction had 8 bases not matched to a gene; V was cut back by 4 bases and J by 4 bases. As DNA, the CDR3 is TGCAGCGTTGGCGGGGGGGCTCCCGCGTACGAGCAGTACTTC. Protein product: CSVGGGAPAYEQYF.

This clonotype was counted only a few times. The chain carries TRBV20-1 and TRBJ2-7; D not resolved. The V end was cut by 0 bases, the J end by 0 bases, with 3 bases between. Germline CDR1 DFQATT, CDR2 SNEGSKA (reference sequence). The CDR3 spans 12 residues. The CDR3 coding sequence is TGCAGTGCTAGAGATCTCTCCTACGAGCAGTACTTC. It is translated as CSARDLSYEQYF.

The CDR3 sequence: CASSDGGWTEAFF. CDR3 coding DNA: TGCGCCAGCAGTGACGGGGGCTGGACTGAAGCTTTCTTT. This chain connects TRBV5-1 to TRBJ1-1, with D perhaps TRBD1 (6 bases). The germline V and J ends were trimmed by 5 bases and 5 bases, with 13 bases remaining between them. The CDR3 is 13 amino acids. Germline CDR1 and CDR2: SGHRS and YFSETQ.

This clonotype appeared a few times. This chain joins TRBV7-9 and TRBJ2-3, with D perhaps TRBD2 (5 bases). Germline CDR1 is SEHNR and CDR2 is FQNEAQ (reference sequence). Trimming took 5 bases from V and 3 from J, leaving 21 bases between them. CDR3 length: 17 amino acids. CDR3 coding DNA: TGTGCCAGCAGCGCGTCGGCGGAACCCGAGGGAACAGATACGCAGTATTTT. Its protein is CASSASAEPEGTDTQYF.

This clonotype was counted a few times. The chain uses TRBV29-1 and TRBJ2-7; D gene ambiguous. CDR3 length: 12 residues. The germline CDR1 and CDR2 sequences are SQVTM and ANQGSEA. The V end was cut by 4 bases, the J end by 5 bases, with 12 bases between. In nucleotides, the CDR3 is TGCAGCGTTGGGAATCCGCGCGACGAGCAGTACTTC. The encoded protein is CSVGNPRDEQYF.

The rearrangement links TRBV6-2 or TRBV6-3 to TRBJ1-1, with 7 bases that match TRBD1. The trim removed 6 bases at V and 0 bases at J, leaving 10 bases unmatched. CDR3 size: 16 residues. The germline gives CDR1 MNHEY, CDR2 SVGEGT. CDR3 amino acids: CASSELSGTVNTEAFF. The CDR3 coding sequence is TGTGCCAGCAGCGAACTCTCCGGGACAGTGAACACTGAAGCTTTCTTT.